The clone carrying this TCR beta chain has a count of ten or more. Unique molecular identifiers were incorporated during preparation of the TCRbeta library. MiXCR, applied by TCRdb to the PCR reads, yields one record per CDR3 protein. Among 230,000 or so distinct CDR3 sequences listed, 9.7% were seen once. This entry comes from a study of T-cell reconstitution after alpha-beta-depleted transplantation in children. This clonotype was sampled from a human donor who donated a stem cell graft to a child with SCID. Here the sequenced sample was PBMCs from the stem cell graft donor, taken from the stem cell graft.

DNA for the CDR3: TGTGCCAGCAGCTTAGGGTCGGAGGGGGGGGATGCAGATACGCAGTATTTT. It is translated as CASSLGSEGGDADTQYF. V and J are TRBV7-8 and TRBJ2-3; TRBD2 is a possible D gene (7 bases). V was shortened by 1 base and J by 4 bases, with 18 bases between the two germline ends. This CDR3 has 17 amino acids. Looked up from germline, CDR1 is SGHVS and CDR2 is FQNEAQ.